This passage covers 28 T cell receptor beta chains from one sample sequenced in a study of shared clonotypes between healthy human individuals. In the naive CD8 group, cells lacked CD45RO and were positively selected for CCR7, so terminally differentiated effector memory CD45RA+ cells were left out. Generated by immunoSEQ multiplex PCR, the TCRdb table keeps only in-frame clones and is missing some. The repertoire holds hundreds of thousands of clones, with about 96% as singletons. The sample was naive CD8+ T cells sorted from blood. Source of these receptors: a woman in her twenties or thirties in good health.

The chain joins TRBV2 to TRBJ1-2, with 12 positions matching TRBD1. The V gene's germline CDR1 is SNHLY and CDR2 FYNNEI. The V and J ends lost 5 bases and 8 bases, in that order; junction bases with no gene match: 6. The CDR3 loop spans 14 amino acids. The CDR3 nucleotides are TGTGCCAGCAGTTTGGGACAGGGGGCGTGGGGCTACACCTTC. It encodes CASSLGQGAWGYTF.

The V call is TRBV28, the J call TRBJ2-3; 13 bases agree with TRBD2. Germline CDR1 and CDR2: MDHEN and SYDVKM. The CDR3 runs 21 residues. V lost 2 bases and J lost 5; bases outside the gene matches: 19. The CDR3 region has the DNA TGTGCCAGCAGTTTAGAGTCCCCTTACAAAACTAGCGGGAGGGCCGTAGATACGCAGTATTTT. This codes for CASSLESPYKTSGRAVDTQYF.

V and J are TRBV6-1 and TRBJ2-7; 8 bases align to TRBD2. Germline-derived CDR1 and CDR2 are MNHNS and SASEGT. The CDR3 totals 14 residues. Trimming cost V 6 bases and J 2 bases; bases outside gene matches: 6. The CDR3 nucleotides are TGTGCCAGCAGCTCTAGCGGGTTCACCTACGAGCAGTACTTC. This encodes CASSSSGFTYEQYF.

The chain is built from TRBV6-1 and TRBJ1-5, with 7 positions matching TRBD1. J lost 0 bases, V lost 2 bases, and 10 bases had no gene match. Per germline, CDR1 MNHNS and CDR2 SASEGT. The CDR3 sequence is 18 residues long. CDR3 sequence (DNA): TGTGCCAGCAGTGAACCGAGGACAGGACCTTATAGCAATCAGCCCCAGCATTTT. Residues: CASSEPRTGPYSNQPQHF.

This chain links TRBV16 with TRBJ2-7, with 16 bases aligning to TRBD2. The germline gives CDR1 KGHSY, CDR2 FQNENV. The CDR3 consists of 17 residues. The ends lost 4 bases at V and 3 bases at J; junction bases unmatched: 6. As DNA, the CDR3 is TGTGCCAGCAGCCTCAAGGGACTAGCGGGAGGGCGCTACGAGCAGTACTTC. It encodes CASSLKGLAGGRYEQYF.

This chain uses TRBV5-1 with TRBJ1-5; D not resolved. Germline loops: CDR1 SGHRS, CDR2 YFSETQ. Trimming stripped 0 bases from V and 7 bases from J, with 14 bases between. This CDR3 contains 15 residues. The CDR3 is CASSLGEGPLQPQHF. CDR3 nucleotides: TGCGCCAGCAGCTTGGGGGAAGGACCCTTACAGCCCCAGCATTTT. Together with reference TRBV5-1 and TRBJ1-5, the CDR3 gives the full variable domain: KAGVTQTPRYLIKTRGQQVTLSCSPISGHRSVSWYQQTPGQGLQFLFEYFSETQRNKGNFPGRFSGRQFSNSRSEMNVSTLELGDSALYLCASSLGEGPLQPQHFGDGTRLSIL.

This sequence joins TRBV4-1 and TRBJ1-1; D not resolved. The germline V and J ends were trimmed by 3 bases and 3 bases, with 8 bases remaining between them. The CDR3 contains 13 residues. Germline assignment: CDR1 MGHRA and CDR2 YSYEKL. The CDR3 sequence: CASSHQLDTEAFF. DNA for the CDR3: TGCGCCAGCAGCCACCAGTTGGACACTGAAGCTTTCTTT.

The V call is TRBV11-2, the J call TRBJ2-1, with a tentative D call TRBD2 (5 bases). Trimming left V 5 bases short and J 6 bases short, with 17 bases between. The V gene's germline CDR1 is SGHAT and CDR2 FQNNGV. CDR3 size: 15 residues. Here the CDR3 reads CASSRWQREINEQFF. CDR3 sequence (DNA): TGTGCCAGCAGCCGGTGGCAGAGGGAGATCAATGAGCAGTTCTTC. Drawing the rest from reference TRBV11-2 and TRBJ2-1, the complete variable domain is EAGVAQSPRYKIIEKRQSVAFWCNPISGHATLYWYQQILGQGPKLLIQFQNNGVVDDSQLPKDRFSAERLKGVDSTLKIQPAKLEDSAVYLCASSRWQREINEQFFGPGTRLTVL.

About this clone itself: The identical CDR3 is also encoded by other nucleotide sequences in the sample. This chain uses TRBV19 with TRBJ2-1; D is perhaps TRBD2 (5 bases). The germline CDR1 and CDR2 sequences are LNHDA and SQIVND (reference sequence). V lost 5 bases, J lost 2 bases, and 10 bases lay in between. This CDR3 is built from 14 residues. CDR3 loop: CASSGTGAYNEQFF. The CDR3 coding sequence is TGTGCCAGTAGTGGCACCGGGGCCTACAATGAGCAGTTCTTC.

The chain recombines TRBV27 with TRBJ2-1, with D perhaps matching TRBD2 (5 bases). This CDR3 comprises 15 residues. The V gene lost 3 bases and the J gene lost 7 bases, with 16 bases spanning the gap. Germline lookup yields CDR1 MNHEY and CDR2 SMNVEV (reference sequence). The CDR3 region is CASSLVGGFVNEQFF. For the CDR3, the DNA is TGTGCCAGCAGTTTGGTGGGCGGGTTTGTAAATGAGCAGTTCTTC.

The genes are TRBV30 and TRBJ1-1; D remains unclear. The germline V and J ends were trimmed by 4 bases and 1 base, with 13 bases remaining between them. CDR3 length: 14 amino acids. CDR1 and CDR2 (germline): GTSNPN, SVGIG (reference sequence). The CDR3 DNA follows: TGTGCCTGGATCCCCTGGACGGAGAACACTGAAGCTTTCTTT. This encodes CAWIPWTENTEAFF.

The V and J genes are TRBV2 and TRBJ2-2; D remains unclear. V was clipped by 1 base and J by 7 bases, with 10 bases between them. The CDR3 is made up of 14 amino acids. Germline V CDR1 and CDR2: SNHLY, FYNNEI. The CDR3 is CASSEGTEDGELFF. CDR3 DNA sequence: TGTGCCAGCAGTGAAGGGACCGAAGACGGGGAGCTGTTTTTT. The complete variable domain, with remaining parts taken from reference TRBV2 and TRBJ2-2, reads EPEVTQTPSHQVTQMGQEVILRCVPISNHLYFYWYRQILGQKVEFLVSFYNNEISEKSEIFDDQFSVERPDGSNFTLKIRSTKLEDSAMYFCASSEGTEDGELFFGEGSRLTVL.

The chain couples TRBV9 to TRBJ1-2; TRBD1 aligns across 8 bases. Unmatched junction bases numbered 9, after V lost 4 bases and J lost 4 bases. CDR3 length: 15 amino acids. Per germline, CDR1 SGDLS and CDR2 YYNGEE. The CDR3 loop reads CASSPRPGQVYGYTF. The CDR3 nucleotides are TGTGCCAGCAGCCCCCGACCGGGACAGGTCTATGGCTACACCTTC.

V and J are TRBV21-1 and TRBJ1-5. TRBV21-1 is termed a pseudogene. This CDR3 contains 17 residues. DNA for the CDR3: TGTGCCAGCAACCCTAATCGGCAGCCTTATAGCAATCAGCCCCAGCATTTT. Translated, it gives CASNPNRQPYSNQPQHF.

As regards this clone: In the same sample, other DNA sequences code for this CDR3. V usage is TRBV11-2 and J usage is TRBJ2-2; the D is unclear. The CDR3 extends over 12 amino acids. V was pared by 1 base and J by 6 bases, with 3 bases between. The germline gives CDR1 SGHAT, CDR2 FQNNGV. The CDR3 loop is CASSLVPGELFF. The CDR3 DNA is TGTGCCAGCAGCTTAGTACCCGGGGAGCTGTTTTTT. Complete variable domain (other parts from reference TRBV11-2 and TRBJ2-2): EAGVAQSPRYKIIEKRQSVAFWCNPISGHATLYWYQQILGQGPKLLIQFQNNGVVDDSQLPKDRFSAERLKGVDSTLKIQPAKLEDSAVYLCASSLVPGELFFGEGSRLTVL.

The V call is TRBV7-9, the J call TRBJ2-5, with D perhaps matching TRBD1 (6 bases). Germline lookup yields CDR1 SEHNR and CDR2 FQNEAQ (reference sequence). The CDR3 is 15 residues long. The V end was cut by 2 bases, the J end by 3 bases, with 13 bases between. CDR3 DNA: TGTGCCAGCAGCTTATCACAGGGAAGCGAAGAGACCCAGTACTTC. It yields the protein CASSLSQGSEETQYF. Full variable domain (outside the CDR3, taken from reference TRBV7-9 and TRBJ2-5): DTGVSQNPRHKITKRGQNVTFRCDPISEHNRLYWYRQTLGQGPEFLTYFQNEAQLEKSRLLSDRFSAERPKGSFSTLEIQRTEQGDSAMYLCASSLSQGSEETQYFGPGTRLLVL.

J is TRBJ2-3 and V is TRBV28, with a possible D match to TRBD1 (5 bases). Germline V CDR1 and CDR2: MDHEN, SYDVKM. The CDR3 covers 14 residues. Trimming cost V 3 bases and J 2 bases, with 9 bases left between them. The DNA of the CDR3 is TGTGCCAGCAGTTTGTCAGGGAACACAGATACGCAGTATTTT. Residues: CASSLSGNTDTQYF.

The genes are TRBV7-8 and TRBJ2-5, with 10 bases fitting TRBD2. Germline assignment: CDR1 SGHVS and CDR2 FQNEAQ. The CDR3 extends over 18 amino acids. V lost 1 base to trimming and J lost 5 bases; unmatched junction nucleotides: 13. The CDR3 loop is CASSLDSRLAGAGETQYF. In nucleotides, the CDR3 is TGTGCCAGCAGCTTAGACAGTCGGCTAGCGGGAGCCGGGGAGACCCAGTACTTC.

The J gene is TRBJ2-2, the V gene TRBV27; D unresolved. The CDR3 consists of 16 residues. The ends were cut back, 2 bases at V and 1 base at J, with 11 bases in the middle. Germline CDR1 and CDR2: MNHEY and SMNVEV (reference sequence). The CDR3 region has the DNA TGTGCCAGCAGTTTAGGGTGGCGTATGAACACCGGGGAGCTGTTTTTT. Translation gives CASSLGWRMNTGELFF.

The chain recombines TRBV7-9 with TRBJ1-4, with 10 bases identical to TRBD1. Germline assignment: CDR1 SEHNR and CDR2 FQNEAQ (reference sequence). Losses at the gene ends were 4 bases for V and 7 bases for J; bases not matched to a gene: 12. This CDR3 contains 17 residues. In nucleotides, the CDR3 is TGTGCCAGCAGCTCTTCGACAGGGGGCCCGGCTGTTGAAAAACTGTTTTTT. Residues: CASSSSTGGPAVEKLFF.

The rearrangement joins TRBV19 to TRBJ2-7, with 9 bases identical to TRBD1. CDR3 size: 14 residues. Germline V gene lookup returns CDR1 LNHDA and CDR2 SQIVND (reference sequence). V gave up 2 bases and J gave up 7 bases; unmatched junction bases: 6. CDR3 in amino acids: CASSILGQGREQYF. Here the CDR3 DNA reads TGTGCCAGTAGTATACTGGGACAGGGAAGAGAGCAGTACTTC.

The chain employs TRBV5-1 and TRBJ2-1, with D tentatively TRBD1 (7 bases). This CDR3 region has 19 residues. Germline V gene lookup returns CDR1 SGHRS and CDR2 YFSETQ. Trimming removed 4 bases from V and 4 bases from J, with 27 bases in between. The CDR3 DNA is TGCGCCAGCAGCCCTGGGGGGACAGCTGTAGGGGTGTTTTACAATGAGCAGTTCTTC. It is translated as CASSPGGTAVGVFYNEQFF.

This clone has just one count. The chain couples TRBV13 to TRBJ2-7; 10 positions agree with TRBD2. The CDR3 loop spans 15 amino acids. Trimming at V came to 5 bases and at J to 0 bases, leaving 4 bases not matched to a gene. Germline lookup yields CDR1 PRHDT and CDR2 FYEKMQ (reference sequence). The DNA of the CDR3 is TGTGCCAGCAGCAGCGGACTAGCGGACTCCTACGAGCAGTACTTC. Protein product: CASSSGLADSYEQYF.

The chain couples TRBV25-1 to TRBJ1-1, with D uncertain. Looked up from germline, CDR1 is MGHDK and CDR2 is SYGVNS. V gave up 4 bases and J gave up 2 bases, with 17 bases separating them. The CDR3 runs to 16 residues. The CDR3 protein is CASSARTDQRNTEAFF. The CDR3 bases are TGTGCCAGCAGTGCCCGGACGGATCAGAGAAACACTGAAGCTTTCTTT.

The chain combines TRBV4-1 with TRBJ1-4; no clear D. Germline values: CDR1 MGHRA, CDR2 YSYEKL. Between the trimmed V and J ends, which lost 0 bases and 8 bases, there was a span of 16 bases. The CDR3 loop spans 16 amino acids. The CDR3 protein is CASSQDLRAGGEKLFF. CDR3 nucleotide sequence: TGCGCCAGCAGCCAAGATCTTAGAGCAGGCGGCGAAAAACTGTTTTTT.

The chain is built from TRBV20-1 and TRBJ2-3; no clear D gene. CDR1 is DFQATT and CDR2 is SNEGSKA in the germline V gene (reference sequence). V was cut by 6 bases and J by 4 bases, with 8 bases left in between. This CDR3 contains 11 residues. The CDR3 DNA reads TGCAGTGCAGATGAGTCAGATACGCAGTATTTT. Amino acid sequence: CSADESDTQYF.

The chain uses TRBV4-1 and TRBJ2-1; 10 bases map to TRBD1. The V gene's germline CDR1 is MGHRA and CDR2 YSYEKL. The CDR3 has 16 residues. Losses at the gene ends were 3 bases for V and 2 bases for J; bases not matched to a gene: 4. CDR3: CASSHRQGATYNEQFF. In nucleotides, the CDR3 is TGCGCCAGCAGCCACCGACAGGGGGCGACCTACAATGAGCAGTTCTTC.

The chain uses TRBV5-4 and TRBJ2-3; D unresolved. Germline V lookup: CDR1 SGHNT, CDR2 YYREEE (reference sequence). The CDR3 runs 18 residues. Trimming took 3 bases from V and 4 from J, leaving 24 bases between them. CDR3 sequence: CASSSNKPAAPGPDTQYF. DNA of the CDR3: TGTGCCAGCAGCTCGAATAAACCTGCCGCACCAGGCCCAGATACGCAGTATTTT.